Listed below are T cell receptor beta chains from one sample, sequenced in a study of cytomegalovirus exposure and HLA in healthy donors. Profiling relied on immunoSEQ multiplex PCR, and the TCRdb table lists in-frame clones only, not all of them. Of about 180,000 clones in the sample, about 85% were seen once. Sequenced input: PBMCs. The receptors were sampled from a man aged 18 to 30 in good health and CMV-seropositive. CDR3s include the opening cysteine and the closing phenylalanine or tryptophan. A D gene is named only where the DNA matches it firmly. Clone size appears in some rows only: once, few, many, or a class for an expanded clone.

abundance	v_gene	j_gene	d_gene	CDR3aa	CDR3nt
NA	TRBV6-4	TRBJ2-1	NA	CASSDSIGAEDEQFF	TGTGCCAGCAGTGACTCGATAGGGGCCGAGGATGAGCAGTTCTTC
NA	TRBV28	TRBJ2-1	NA	CASSPPRLSGQNSYNEQFF	TGTGCCAGCAGCCCTCCCAGATTATCAGGACAGAACTCCTACAATGAGCAGTTCTTC
NA	TRBV30	TRBJ2-2	NA	CAWSVLGVNGELFF	TGTGCCTGGAGTGTACTCGGGGTGAACGGGGAGCTGTTTTTT
NA	TRBV4-1	TRBJ2-1	NA	CASSQAATYNEQFF	TGCGCCAGCAGCCAAGCCGCTACTTACAATGAGCAGTTCTTC
few	TRBV18	TRBJ1-2	NA	CASSPGAGGYTF	TGTGCCAGCTCACCGGGGGCGGGTGGCTACACCTTC
NA	TRBV28	TRBJ2-7	TRBD1	CASSPGQGQEYEQYF	TGTGCCAGCAGTCCAGGACAGGGTCAAGAGTACGAGCAGTACTTC
NA	TRBV7-2	TRBJ2-1	TRBD2	CASSLVAGGPDEQFF	TGTGCCAGCAGCTTAGTAGCGGGGGGGCCAGATGAGCAGTTCTTC
NA	TRBV7-9	TRBJ1-3	NA	CASSSTAYSGNTIYF	TGTGCCAGCAGCTCTACAGCTTACTCTGGAAACACCATATATTTT
NA	TRBV27	TRBJ1-1	NA	CASATRGWERAFF	TGTGCCAGTGCTACCAGGGGATGGGAACGGGCTTTCTTT
NA	TRBV6-1	TRBJ1-4	NA	CASSEAIQPNEKLFF	TGTGCCAGCAGTGAAGCGATACAGCCGAATGAAAAACTGTTTTTT
NA	TRBV7-9	TRBJ2-7	TRBD2	CASSYLLAGGPAYF	TGTGCCAGCAGCTACCTACTAGCGGGAGGGCCGGCGTACTTC
NA	TRBV28	TRBJ1-2	TRBD1	CASRRDRSYGYTF	TGTGCCAGCAGGCGGGACAGGTCCTATGGCTACACCTTC
NA	TRBV7-9	TRBJ1-2	NA	CASSSRGESYYGYTF	TGTGCCAGCAGCTCACGCGGGGAATCCTACTATGGCTACACCTTC
NA	TRBV5-4	TRBJ2-3	NA	CASSKGQGGRSTDTQYF	TGTGCCAGCAGCAAGGGGCAGGGAGGTCGGAGCACAGATACGCAGTATTTT
once	TRBV27	TRBJ1-2	TRBD1	CASSDRGSIYGYTF	TGTGCCAGCAGTGACAGGGGTTCGATCTATGGCTACACCTTC
NA	TRBV2	TRBJ2-7	TRBD2	CASSEVGGTSADEQYF	TGTGCCAGCAGTGAGGTGGGCGGGACTAGCGCCGACGAGCAGTACTTC
NA	TRBV4-1	TRBJ2-1	TRBD1	CASSQEHRGYNEQFF	TGCGCCAGCAGCCAAGAGCACAGGGGGTACAATGAGCAGTTCTTC
NA	TRBV6-1	TRBJ2-7	TRBD1	CASRRQGDSYEQYF	TGTGCCAGCAGAAGACAGGGGGACTCCTACGAGCAGTACTTC
NA	TRBV5-1	TRBJ2-3	NA	CASSLAVGARDTQYF	TGCGCCAGCAGCTTGGCCGTGGGGGCCAGGGATACGCAGTATTTT
NA	TRBV18	TRBJ2-7	TRBD2	CASSPGEGASYEQYF	TGTGCCAGCTCACCAGGGGAGGGAGCGTCCTACGAGCAGTACTTC
NA	TRBV28	TRBJ2-2	NA	CASSLPGMNTGELFF	TGTGCCAGCAGTTTGCCAGGGATGAACACCGGGGAGCTGTTTTTT
NA	TRBV6-5	TRBJ2-3	NA	CASSYVEGATDTQYF	TGTGCCAGCAGTTACGTGGAGGGGGCCACAGATACGCAGTATTTT
NA	TRBV28	TRBJ1-4	NA	CASSFSGTTNEKLFF	TGTGCCAGCAGTTTCTCCGGGACTACTAATGAAAAACTGTTTTTT
NA	TRBV5-1	TRBJ2-2	NA	CASSLDSYTGELFF	TGCGCCAGCAGCCTCGACAGTTACACCGGGGAGCTGTTTTTT
NA	TRBV27	TRBJ2-3	NA	CASSLAGRTDTQYF	TGTGCCAGCAGTTTAGCGGGGCGCACAGATACGCAGTATTTT
NA	TRBV6-1	TRBJ2-2	NA	CASRQFLNTGELFF	TGTGCCAGTCGACAGTTTTTAAACACCGGGGAGCTGTTTTTT
NA	TRBV27	TRBJ1-1	NA	CASSLSGSGGTTEAFF	TGTGCCAGCAGTTTATCGGGAAGCGGGGGGACCACTGAAGCTTTCTTT
NA	TRBV29-1	TRBJ2-1	NA	CSVLGSSPYNEQFF	TGCAGCGTCCTAGGGAGTAGTCCCTACAATGAGCAGTTCTTC
NA	TRBV7-9	TRBJ2-7	TRBD2	CASSTSGLAYEQYF	TGTGCCAGCAGCACGTCGGGACTAGCGTACGAGCAGTACTTC
NA	TRBV6-1	TRBJ1-6	NA	CASSAPAGHNNSPLHF	TGTGCCAGCAGTGCCCCCGCAGGGCATAATAATTCACCCCTCCACTTT
NA	TRBV9	TRBJ2-3	TRBD2	CASNAGGPPDTQYF	TGTGCCAGCAACGCGGGGGGGCCTCCAGATACGCAGTATTTT
NA	TRBV4-2	TRBJ1-5	NA	CASSQDRGDQPQHF	TGTGCCAGCAGCCAAGATCGGGGAGATCAGCCCCAGCATTTT
NA	TRBV28	TRBJ1-4	TRBD1	CASTLGAGGDEKLFF	TGTGCCAGCACCCTAGGCGCAGGGGGTGATGAAAAACTGTTTTTT
NA	TRBV30	TRBJ1-1	NA	CAWRRGAVTEAFF	TGTGCCTGGAGGCGGGGGGCCGTGACTGAAGCTTTCTTT
NA	TRBV2	TRBJ1-6	NA	CASNNPGPYNSPLHF	TGTGCCAGCAACAACCCGGGTCCTTATAATTCACCCCTCCACTTT
NA	TRBV6-5	TRBJ1-2	NA	CASSFDRNYGYTF	TGTGCCAGCAGCTTCGACAGAAACTATGGCTACACCTTC
NA	TRBV29-1	TRBJ2-5	TRBD1	CSVLPGGTGGGNGAETQYF	TGCAGCGTCCTCCCAGGCGGGACAGGGGGCGGGAACGGAGCGGAGACCCAGTACTTC
few	TRBV7-2	TRBJ2-7	TRBD1	CASSPDRDYEQYF	TGTGCCAGCAGCCCCGACAGGGACTACGAGCAGTACTTC
NA	TRBV5-6	TRBJ2-3	TRBD1	CASSLRGLAHLTQYF	TGTGCCAGCAGCCTCAGGGGGCTAGCGCACTTAACGCAGTATTTT
NA	TRBV11-2	TRBJ2-7	TRBD1	CASSLYNRGDEQYF	TGTGCCAGCAGCTTATATAACAGGGGGGACGAGCAGTACTTC
NA	TRBV19	TRBJ1-2	TRBD1	CASSIDGSGGYGYTF	TGTGCCAGTAGTATAGATGGTTCAGGGGGCTATGGCTACACCTTC
NA	TRBV9	TRBJ1-2	TRBD1	CASSDDLGTGTGERYGYTF	TGTGCCAGCAGCGACGACCTAGGGACCGGGACAGGGGAGCGGTATGGCTACACCTTC
NA	TRBV5-1	TRBJ1-4	TRBD1	CASSLGQGLNEKLFF	TGCGCCAGCAGCTTGGGACAGGGGCTTAATGAAAAACTGTTTTTT
NA	TRBV11-3	TRBJ2-1	TRBD2	CASSQEGLAGYNEQFF	TGTGCCAGCAGCCAGGAGGGGCTAGCGGGGTACAATGAGCAGTTCTTC
NA	TRBV7-3	TRBJ1-1	TRBD1	CASSSPRTGNTEAFF	TGTGCCAGCAGCTCCCCACGGACAGGGAACACTGAAGCTTTCTTT
NA	TRBV5-5	TRBJ2-1	TRBD2	CASSRTSGGDNEQFF	TGTGCCAGCAGCCGGACTAGCGGTGGGGACAATGAGCAGTTCTTC
NA	TRBV11-1	TRBJ2-7	TRBD2	CASSWTSGSYEQYF	TGTGCCAGCAGCTGGACTAGCGGGAGCTACGAGCAGTACTTC
few	TRBV10-3	TRBJ2-7	NA	CAISESGDEQYF	TGTGCCATCAGTGAGTCCGGGGACGAGCAGTACTTC
NA	TRBV11-2	TRBJ2-1	TRBD1	CASSSGKGAYNEQFF	TGTGCCAGCAGCTCCGGAAAGGGGGCTTACAATGAGCAGTTCTTC
NA	TRBV2	TRBJ1-2	TRBD1	CASSEDRGVGYTF	TGTGCCAGCAGTGAGGACAGGGGGGTTGGCTACACCTTC
NA	TRBV30	TRBJ1-3	NA	CAWSGGDIVGNTIYF	TGTGCCTGGAGCGGTGGGGACATCGTGGGAAACACCATATATTTT
once	TRBV27	TRBJ1-2	TRBD1	CASSGGTAFYGYTF	TGTGCCAGCAGTGGGGGGACAGCCTTCTATGGCTACACCTTC
NA	TRBV10-3	TRBJ2-1	TRBD1	CAVRQGQGASYNEQFF	TGTGCCGTTCGTCAGGGACAGGGGGCCTCCTACAATGAGCAGTTCTTC